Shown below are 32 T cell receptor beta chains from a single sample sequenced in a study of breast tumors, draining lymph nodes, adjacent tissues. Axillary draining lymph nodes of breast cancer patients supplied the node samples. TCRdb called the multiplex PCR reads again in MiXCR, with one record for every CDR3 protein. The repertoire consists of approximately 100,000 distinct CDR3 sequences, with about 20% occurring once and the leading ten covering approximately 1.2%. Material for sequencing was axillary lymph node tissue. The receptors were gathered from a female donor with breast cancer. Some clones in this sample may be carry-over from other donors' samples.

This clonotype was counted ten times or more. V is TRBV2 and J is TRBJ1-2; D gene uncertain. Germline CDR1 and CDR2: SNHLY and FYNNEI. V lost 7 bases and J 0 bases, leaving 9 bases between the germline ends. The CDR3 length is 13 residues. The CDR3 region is CASTTHSNYGYTF. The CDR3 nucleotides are TGTGCCAGCACCACTCATTCTAACTATGGCTACACCTTC.

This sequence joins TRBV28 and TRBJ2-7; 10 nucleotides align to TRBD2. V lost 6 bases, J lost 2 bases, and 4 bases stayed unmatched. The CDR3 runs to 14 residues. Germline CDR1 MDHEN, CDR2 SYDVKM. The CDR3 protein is CASSRLAGAYEQYF. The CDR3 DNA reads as TGTGCCAGCAGCCGACTAGCGGGTGCCTACGAGCAGTACTTC.

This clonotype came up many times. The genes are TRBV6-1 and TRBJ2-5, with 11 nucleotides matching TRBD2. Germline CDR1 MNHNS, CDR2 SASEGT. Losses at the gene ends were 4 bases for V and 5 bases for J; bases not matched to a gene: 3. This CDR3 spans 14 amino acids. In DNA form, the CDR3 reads TGTGCCAGCAGTGGACTAGCGGGACTGGAGACCCAGTACTTC. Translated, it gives CASSGLAGLETQYF.

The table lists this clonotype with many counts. CDR3 loop: CASSDKGGPFWEKLFF. Here the CDR3 DNA reads TGTGCCAGCAGTGATAAGGGGGGGCCATTCTGGGAAAAACTGTTTTTT. The gene calls are TRBV2 and TRBJ1-4; tentative D call: TRBD1 (6 bases). Trimming took off 3 bases at V and 8 bases at J, with 19 bases between the two ends. The V gene's germline CDR1 is SNHLY and CDR2 FYNNEI. The CDR3 extends over 16 amino acids.

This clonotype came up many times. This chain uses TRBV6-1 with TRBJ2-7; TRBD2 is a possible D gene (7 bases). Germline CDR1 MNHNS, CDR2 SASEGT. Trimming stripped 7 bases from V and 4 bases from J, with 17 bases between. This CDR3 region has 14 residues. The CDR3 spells CASTRGGDGYEQYF. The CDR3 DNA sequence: TGTGCCAGCACCCGAGGGGGGGACGGATACGAGCAGTACTTC.

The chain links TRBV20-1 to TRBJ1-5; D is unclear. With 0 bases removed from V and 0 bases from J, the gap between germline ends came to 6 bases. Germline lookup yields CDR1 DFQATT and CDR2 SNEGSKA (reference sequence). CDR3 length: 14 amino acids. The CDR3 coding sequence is TGCAGTGCTAGAGACGGGTATAGCAATCAGCCCCAGCATTTT. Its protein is CSARDGYSNQPQHF.

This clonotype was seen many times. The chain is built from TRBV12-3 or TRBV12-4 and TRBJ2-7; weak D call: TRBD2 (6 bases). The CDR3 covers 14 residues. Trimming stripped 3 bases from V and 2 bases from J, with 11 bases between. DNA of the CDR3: TGTGCCAGCAGTTTGCTGGGGGGTCCCTACGAGCAGTACTTC. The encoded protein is CASSLLGGPYEQYF.

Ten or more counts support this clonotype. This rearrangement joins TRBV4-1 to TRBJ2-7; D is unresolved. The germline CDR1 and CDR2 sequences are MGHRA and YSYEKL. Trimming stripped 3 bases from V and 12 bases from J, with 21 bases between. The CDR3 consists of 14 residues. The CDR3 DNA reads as TGCGCCAGCAGCCAGGATAACTACGCCTTAGGTGCGTACTTC. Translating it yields CASSQDNYALGAYF.

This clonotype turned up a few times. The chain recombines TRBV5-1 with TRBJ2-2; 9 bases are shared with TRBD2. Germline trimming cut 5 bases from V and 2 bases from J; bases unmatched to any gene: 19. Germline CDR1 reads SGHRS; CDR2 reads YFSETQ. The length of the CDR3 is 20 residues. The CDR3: CASRRTALRAGGPNTGELFF. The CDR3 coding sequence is TGCGCCAGCAGGCGGACGGCCTTACGAGCGGGAGGCCCTAACACCGGGGAGCTGTTTTTT. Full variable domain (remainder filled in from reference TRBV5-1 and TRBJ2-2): KAGVTQTPRYLIKTRGQQVTLSCSPISGHRSVSWYQQTPGQGLQFLFEYFSETQRNKGNFPGRFSGRQFSNSRSEMNVSTLELGDSALYLCASRRTALRAGGPNTGELFFGEGSRLTVL.

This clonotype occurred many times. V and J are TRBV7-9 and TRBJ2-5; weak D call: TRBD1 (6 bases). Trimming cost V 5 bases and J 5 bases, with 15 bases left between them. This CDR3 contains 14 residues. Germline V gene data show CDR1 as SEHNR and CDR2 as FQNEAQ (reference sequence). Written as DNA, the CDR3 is TGTGCCAGCAGCCATCAGGGGTGGGATGAGACCCAGTACTTC. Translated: CASSHQGWDETQYF.

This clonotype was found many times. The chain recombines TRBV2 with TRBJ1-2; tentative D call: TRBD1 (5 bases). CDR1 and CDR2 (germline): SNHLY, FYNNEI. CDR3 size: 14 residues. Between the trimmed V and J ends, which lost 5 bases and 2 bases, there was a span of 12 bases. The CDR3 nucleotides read TGTGCCAGCAGTACCCGGCAGGGAAACTATGGCTACACCTTC. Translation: CASSTRQGNYGYTF.

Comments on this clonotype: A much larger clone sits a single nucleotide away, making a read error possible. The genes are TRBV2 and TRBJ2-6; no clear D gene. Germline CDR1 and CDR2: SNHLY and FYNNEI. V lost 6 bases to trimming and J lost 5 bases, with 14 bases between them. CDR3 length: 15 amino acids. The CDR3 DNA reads TGTGCCAGCAGATTGGGCGGTCTCTGGGCCAACGTCCTGACTTTC. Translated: CASRLGGLWANVLTF.

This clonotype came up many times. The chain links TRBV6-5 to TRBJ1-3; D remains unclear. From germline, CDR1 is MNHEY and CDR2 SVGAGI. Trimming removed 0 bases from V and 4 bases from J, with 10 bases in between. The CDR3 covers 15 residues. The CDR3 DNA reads TGTGCCAGCAGTTACTCGAAAGGGTCGGGAAACACCATATATTTT. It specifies CASSYSKGSGNTIYF.

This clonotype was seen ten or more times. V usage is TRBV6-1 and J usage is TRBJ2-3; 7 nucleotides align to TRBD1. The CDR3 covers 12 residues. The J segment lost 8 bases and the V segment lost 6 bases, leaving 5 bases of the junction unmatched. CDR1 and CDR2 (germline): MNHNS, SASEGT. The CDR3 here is CASRVTGATQYF. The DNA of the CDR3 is TGTGCCAGCAGAGTTACAGGGGCTACGCAGTATTTT.

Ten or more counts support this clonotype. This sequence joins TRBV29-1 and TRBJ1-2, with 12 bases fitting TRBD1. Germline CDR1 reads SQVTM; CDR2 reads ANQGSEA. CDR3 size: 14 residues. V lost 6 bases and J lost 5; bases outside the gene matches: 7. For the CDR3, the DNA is TGCAGCGTCCCTGGGACAGGGGGCGGATATGGCTACACCTTC. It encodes CSVPGTGGGYGYTF.

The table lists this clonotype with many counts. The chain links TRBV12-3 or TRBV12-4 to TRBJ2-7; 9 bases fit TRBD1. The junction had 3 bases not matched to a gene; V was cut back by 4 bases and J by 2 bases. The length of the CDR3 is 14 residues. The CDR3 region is CASSWTGVAYEQYF. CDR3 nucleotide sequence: TGTGCCAGCAGTTGGACAGGGGTCGCCTACGAGCAGTACTTC.

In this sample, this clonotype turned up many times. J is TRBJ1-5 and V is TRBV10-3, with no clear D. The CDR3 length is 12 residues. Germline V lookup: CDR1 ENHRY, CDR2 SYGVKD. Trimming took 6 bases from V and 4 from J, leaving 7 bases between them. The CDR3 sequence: CAIRADNQPQHF. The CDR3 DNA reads TGTGCCATCAGAGCGGATAATCAGCCCCAGCATTTT.

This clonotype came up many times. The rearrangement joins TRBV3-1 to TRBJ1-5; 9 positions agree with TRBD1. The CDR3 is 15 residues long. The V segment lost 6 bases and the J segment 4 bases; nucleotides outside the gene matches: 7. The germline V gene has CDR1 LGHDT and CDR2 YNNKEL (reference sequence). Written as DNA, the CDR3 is TGTGCCAGCAGTAGCACAGGGGGCGGAAATCAGCCCCAGCATTTT. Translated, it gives CASSSTGGGNQPQHF.

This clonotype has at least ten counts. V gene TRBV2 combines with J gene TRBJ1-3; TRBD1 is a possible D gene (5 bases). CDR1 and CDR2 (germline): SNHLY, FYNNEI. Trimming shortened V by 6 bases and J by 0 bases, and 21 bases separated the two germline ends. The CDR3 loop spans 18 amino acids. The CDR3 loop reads CASRALSTALHSGNTIYF. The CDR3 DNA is TGTGCCAGCAGAGCACTCTCGACAGCCCTTCACTCTGGAAACACCATATATTTT.

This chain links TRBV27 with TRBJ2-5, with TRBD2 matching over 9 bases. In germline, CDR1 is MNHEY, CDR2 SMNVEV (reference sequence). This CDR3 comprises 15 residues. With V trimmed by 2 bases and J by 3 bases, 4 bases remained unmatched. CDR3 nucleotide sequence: TGTGCCAGCAGTTTAGGCGGGAGGGGGAAAGAGACCCAGTACTTC. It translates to CASSLGGRGKETQYF.

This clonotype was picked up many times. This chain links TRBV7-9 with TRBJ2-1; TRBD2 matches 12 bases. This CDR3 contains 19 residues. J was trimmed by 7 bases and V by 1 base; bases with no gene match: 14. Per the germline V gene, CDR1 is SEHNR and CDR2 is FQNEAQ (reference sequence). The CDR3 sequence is CASSLDHRLAGAKWNEQFF. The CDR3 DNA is TGTGCCAGCAGCTTAGACCATCGACTAGCGGGAGCCAAGTGGAATGAGCAGTTCTTC.

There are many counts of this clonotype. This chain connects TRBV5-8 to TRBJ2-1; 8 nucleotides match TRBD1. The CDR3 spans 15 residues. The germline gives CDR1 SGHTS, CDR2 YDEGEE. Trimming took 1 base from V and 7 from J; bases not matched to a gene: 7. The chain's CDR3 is CASSLSWDRKNEQFF. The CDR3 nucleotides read TGTGCCAGCAGCTTGAGTTGGGACAGGAAGAATGAGCAGTTCTTC.

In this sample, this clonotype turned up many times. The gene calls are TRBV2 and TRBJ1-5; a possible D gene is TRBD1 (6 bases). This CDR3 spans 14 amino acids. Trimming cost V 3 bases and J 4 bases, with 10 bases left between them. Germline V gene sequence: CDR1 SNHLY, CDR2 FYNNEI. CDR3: CASSESGANQPQHF. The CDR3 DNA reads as TGTGCCAGCAGTGAGTCAGGGGCTAATCAGCCCCAGCATTTT.

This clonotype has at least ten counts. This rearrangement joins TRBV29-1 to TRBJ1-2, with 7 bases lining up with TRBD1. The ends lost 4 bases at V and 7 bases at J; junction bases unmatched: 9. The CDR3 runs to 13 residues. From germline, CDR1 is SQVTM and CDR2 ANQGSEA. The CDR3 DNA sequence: TGCAGCGTTGTTTCGGAGCAGGGGGGTGGCTACACCTTC. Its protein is CSVVSEQGGGYTF. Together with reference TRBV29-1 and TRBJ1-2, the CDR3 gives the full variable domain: SAVISQKPSRDICQRGTSLTIQCQVDSQVTMMFWYRQQPGQSLTLIATANQGSEATYESGFVIDKFPISRPNLTFSTLTVSNMSPEDSSIYLCSVVSEQGGGYTFGSGTRLTVV.

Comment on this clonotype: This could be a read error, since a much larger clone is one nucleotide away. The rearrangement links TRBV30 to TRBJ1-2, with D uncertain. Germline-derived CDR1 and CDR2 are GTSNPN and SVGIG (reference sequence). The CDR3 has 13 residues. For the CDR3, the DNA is TGTGCCAGGAGTGTAGGTCGGGGCTATGGCTACACCTTC. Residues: CARSVGRGYGYTF.

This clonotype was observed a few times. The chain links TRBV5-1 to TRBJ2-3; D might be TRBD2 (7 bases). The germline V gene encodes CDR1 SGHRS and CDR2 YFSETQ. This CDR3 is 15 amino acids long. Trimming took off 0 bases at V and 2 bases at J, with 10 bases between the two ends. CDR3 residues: CASSLGRGATDTQYF. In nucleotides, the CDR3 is TGCGCCAGCAGCTTGGGACGGGGGGCCACAGATACGCAGTATTTT.

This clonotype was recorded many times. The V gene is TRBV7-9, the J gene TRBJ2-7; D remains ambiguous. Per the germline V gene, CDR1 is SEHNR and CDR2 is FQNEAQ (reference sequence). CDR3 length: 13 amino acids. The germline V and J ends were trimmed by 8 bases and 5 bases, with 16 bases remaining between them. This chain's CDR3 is CASGNTGMDEQYF. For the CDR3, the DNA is TGTGCCAGCGGCAATACGGGCATGGACGAGCAGTACTTC. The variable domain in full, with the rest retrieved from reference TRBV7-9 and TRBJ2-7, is DTGVSQNPRHKITKRGQNVTFRCDPISEHNRLYWYRQTLGQGPEFLTYFQNEAQLEKSRLLSDRFSAERPKGSFSTLEIQRTEQGDSAMYLCASGNTGMDEQYFGPGTRLTVT.

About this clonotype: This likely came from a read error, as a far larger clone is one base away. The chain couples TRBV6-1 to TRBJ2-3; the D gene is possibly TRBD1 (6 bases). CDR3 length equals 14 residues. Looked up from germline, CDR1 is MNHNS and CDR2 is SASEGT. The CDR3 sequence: CASSRTASTNTQYF. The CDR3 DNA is TGTGCCAGCAGTCGGACAGCTAGCACAAATACGCAGTATTTT.

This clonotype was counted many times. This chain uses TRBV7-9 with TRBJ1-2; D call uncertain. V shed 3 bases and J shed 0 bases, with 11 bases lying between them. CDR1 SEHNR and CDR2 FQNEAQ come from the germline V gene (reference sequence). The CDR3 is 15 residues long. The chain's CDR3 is CASSFPRAANYGYTF. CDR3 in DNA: TGTGCCAGCAGCTTCCCGCGAGCAGCTAACTATGGCTACACCTTC.

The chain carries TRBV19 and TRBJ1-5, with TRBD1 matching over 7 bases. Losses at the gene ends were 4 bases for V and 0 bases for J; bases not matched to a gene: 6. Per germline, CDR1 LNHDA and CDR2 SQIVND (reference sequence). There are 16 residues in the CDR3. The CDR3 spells CASSNRQGNSNQPQHF. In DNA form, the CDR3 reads TGTGCCAGTAGTAACAGACAGGGTAATAGCAATCAGCCCCAGCATTTT.

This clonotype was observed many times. For the CDR3, the DNA is TGTGCCATCAGTGAGTCTGGGGCGCAGCCCCAGCATTTT. Protein product: CAISESGAQPQHF. The chain uses TRBV10-3 and TRBJ1-5; D may be TRBD1 (5 bases). Germline V gene sequence: CDR1 ENHRY, CDR2 SYGVKD. Deletions cut 0 bases from V and 7 bases from J, with 7 bases between. CDR3 length: 13 amino acids.

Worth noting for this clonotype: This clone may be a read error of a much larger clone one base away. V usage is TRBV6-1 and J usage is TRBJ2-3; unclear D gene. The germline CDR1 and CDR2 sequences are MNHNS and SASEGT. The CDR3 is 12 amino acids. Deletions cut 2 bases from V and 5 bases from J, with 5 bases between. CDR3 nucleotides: TGTGCCAGCAGTGAAAAGGAAGATACGCAGTATTTT. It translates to CASSEKEDTQYF.